One and the same sample provided the 21 T cell receptor beta chains below, sequenced in a study of blood T cell repertoires in COVID-19. This table comes from immunoSEQ multiplex PCR, and its TCRdb copy is limited to in-frame clones, with some not included. The sample includes almost 95,000 clones, around 81% seen only once; the top ten take 6.3%. Sample: peripheral blood. The receptors were sampled from a man aged 55 to 70 with acute or convalescent COVID-19.

This clone was detected only a few times. The chain couples TRBV28 to TRBJ2-5; D may be TRBD1 (6 bases). The germline CDR1 and CDR2 sequences are MDHEN and SYDVKM. The CDR3 is 12 amino acids. V was clipped by 5 bases and J by 12 bases, with 16 bases between them. CDR3 bases: TGTGCCAGCAGTCCCATCGACAGGAATAAGTACTTC. Translated: CASSPIDRNKYF.

J is TRBJ1-1 and V is TRBV30; the D gene is possibly TRBD1 (5 bases). Germline CDR1 GTSNPN, CDR2 SVGIG (reference sequence). The CDR3 length is 13 residues. V was trimmed by 5 bases and J by 1 base, leaving 11 bases between them. This chain's CDR3 is CAWAGLGNTEAFF. Here the CDR3 DNA reads TGTGCCTGGGCAGGGTTGGGGAACACTGAAGCTTTCTTT. The whole variable domain, remainder taken from reference TRBV30 and TRBJ1-1, is SQTIHQWPATLVQPVGSPLSLECTVEGTSNPNLYWYRQAAGRGLQLLFYSVGIGQISSEVPQNLSASRPQDRQFILSSKKLLLSDSGFYLCAWAGLGNTEAFFGQGTRLTVV.

The gene calls are TRBV6-2 or TRBV6-3 and TRBJ2-5, with TRBD2 matching over 12 bases. V lost 4 bases and J lost 3; bases outside the gene matches: 15. CDR1 and CDR2 (germline): MNHEY, SVGEGT. CDR3 size: 19 residues. DNA of the CDR3: TGTGCCAGCAGTTCCTTTCCTCGACTAGCGGGGGCGGCTAAAGAGACCCAGTACTTC. Protein: CASSSFPRLAGAAKETQYF.

The chain carries TRBV19 and TRBJ2-1, with TRBD2 identical over 11 bases. CDR1 and CDR2 from the germline V gene are LNHDA and SQIVND (reference sequence). The V segment lost 5 bases and the J segment 0 bases; nucleotides outside the gene matches: 3. This CDR3 has 16 residues. CDR3 sequence (DNA): TGTGCCAGTAGTTCACTAGCGGGGGCCTCCTACAATGAGCAGTTCTTC. It translates to CASSSLAGASYNEQFF.

This chain joins TRBV6-5 and TRBJ2-1; 11 bases align to TRBD2. The V segment lost 4 bases and the J segment 2 bases; nucleotides outside the gene matches: 1. This CDR3 is 15 amino acids long. The germline gives CDR1 MNHEY, CDR2 SVGAGI. CDR3 nucleotide sequence: TGTGCCAGCAGTTTAGCGGGGGGGCCCTACAATGAGCAGTTCTTC. Translation gives CASSLAGGPYNEQFF.

This rearrangement joins TRBV9 to TRBJ2-1; TRBD1 matches 12 bases. This CDR3 contains 15 residues. The J segment lost 7 bases and the V segment lost 2 bases, leaving 4 bases of the junction unmatched. Germline CDR1 is SGDLS and CDR2 is YYNGEE. CDR3 in DNA: TGTGCCAGCAGCGTGGGACAGGGGGCTGGGAATGAGCAGTTCTTC. This codes for CASSVGQGAGNEQFF. The full variable domain, in which reference TRBV9 and TRBJ2-1 provide the parts outside the CDR3, is DSGVTQTPKHLITATGQRVTLRCSPRSGDLSVYWYQQSLDQGLQFLIQYYNGEERAKGNILERFSAQQFPDLHSELNLSSLELGDSALYFCASSVGQGAGNEQFFGPGTRLTVL.

The V gene is TRBV25-1, the J gene TRBJ2-5; a possible D gene is TRBD2 (6 bases). The CDR3 extends over 13 amino acids. Germline V CDR1 and CDR2: MGHDK, SYGVNS. The germline V and J ends were trimmed by 6 bases and 7 bases, with 15 bases remaining between them. This CDR3 is CASSPPGTGTQYF. The DNA for the CDR3 is TGTGCCAGCAGCCCCCCAGGGACTGGGACCCAGTACTTC.

This clone was seen repeatedly, ten times or more. Other nucleotide sequences from this sample produce the same CDR3. The chain couples TRBV19 to TRBJ1-5; D might be TRBD1 (5 bases). Per the germline V gene, CDR1 is LNHDA and CDR2 is SQIVND (reference sequence). V was shortened by 1 base and J by 3 bases, with 7 bases between the two germline ends. The CDR3 is 14 amino acids. CDR3 loop: CASSIGQSNQPQHF. The CDR3 nucleotides are TGTGCCAGTAGTATAGGACAGTCCAATCAGCCCCAGCATTTT.

The gene calls are TRBV25-1 and TRBJ1-2; 7 bases fit TRBD1. V was clipped by 2 bases and J by 8 bases; unmatched bases: 8. In germline, CDR1 is MGHDK, CDR2 SYGVNS. The CDR3 contains 14 residues. The CDR3 DNA reads as TGTGCCAGCAGTGAAGGGGCAGGGGGTTACGGCTACACCTTC. Protein product: CASSEGAGGYGYTF.

This chain connects TRBV3-1 (or the pseudogene TRBV3-2) to TRBJ2-1, with TRBD2 as a possible D gene (5 bases). CDR3 length equals 14 residues. Looked up from germline, CDR1 is LGHDT and CDR2 is YNNKEL (reference sequence). The V gene lost 3 bases and the J gene lost 7 bases, with 13 bases spanning the gap. The CDR3 loop reads CASSQDSSANEQFF. Written as DNA, the CDR3 is TGTGCCAGCAGCCAGGACTCGTCGGCGAATGAGCAGTTCTTC.

This chain connects TRBV4-1 to TRBJ1-5; unclear D gene. This CDR3 region has 14 residues. Germline V gene data show CDR1 as MGHRA and CDR2 as YSYEKL. V was clipped by 0 bases and J by 5 bases, with 8 bases between them. CDR3 residues: CASSQDATDQPQHF. DNA for the CDR3: TGCGCCAGCAGCCAAGATGCCACGGATCAGCCCCAGCATTTT.

The DNA for the CDR3 is TGTGCCAGCAGTTTGGCGGCAATTGGTGAGCAGTTCTTC. Its translation is CASSLAAIGEQFF. V and J are TRBV12-3 or TRBV12-4 and TRBJ2-1, with D unclear. The V and J ends lost 3 bases and 9 bases respectively, with 12 bases between them. There are 13 residues in the CDR3.

This chain connects TRBV5-8 to TRBJ1-1; 10 nucleotides line up with TRBD1. The junction had 5 bases not matched to a gene; V was cut back by 1 base and J by 2 bases. CDR1 SGHTS and CDR2 YDEGEE come from the germline V gene. This CDR3 region has 16 residues. This CDR3 reads CASSLPRDRGNTEAFF. In DNA form, the CDR3 reads TGTGCCAGCAGCTTGCCTCGGGACAGGGGCAACACTGAAGCTTTCTTT.

The chain combines TRBV6-1 with TRBJ2-2; no definite D call. The CDR3 has 15 amino acids. The germline V and J ends were trimmed by 3 bases and 4 bases, with 12 bases remaining between them. Per the germline V gene, CDR1 is MNHNS and CDR2 is SASEGT. CDR3 in DNA: TGTGCCAGCAGTGACGGTTCGTCAGGCACCGGGGAGCTGTTTTTT. This translates into CASSDGSSGTGELFF.

J is TRBJ2-7 and V is TRBV5-5; D not certain. The V end lost 0 bases, the J end lost 6 bases, and 7 bases lay between the germline ends. The CDR3 runs to 12 residues. Germline V gene lookup returns CDR1 SGHKS and CDR2 YYEKEE (reference sequence). CDR3 sequence (DNA): TGTGCCAGCAGCTTGGCAGAAACCGAGCAGTACTTC. Amino acid sequence: CASSLAETEQYF.

Notes on this clone: Other nucleotide sequences in the sample specify the same CDR3. The chain employs TRBV25-1 and TRBJ1-2; D not resolved. This CDR3 has 13 residues. In germline, CDR1 is MGHDK, CDR2 SYGVNS. The V end was cut by 2 bases, the J end by 3 bases, with 7 bases between. This chain's CDR3 is CASSEPGDYGYTF. The CDR3 nucleotides read TGTGCCAGCAGTGAACCCGGGGACTATGGCTACACCTTC.

This chain joins TRBV7-2 and TRBJ1-2; no clear D gene. Between the trimmed V and J ends, which lost 0 bases and 4 bases, there was a span of 18 bases. The CDR3 has 17 amino acids. Germline lookup yields CDR1 SGHTA and CDR2 FQGNSA. CDR3: CASSLAYSNSPGYGYTF. The CDR3 nucleotides read TGTGCCAGCAGCTTAGCTTATTCGAACTCCCCAGGCTATGGCTACACCTTC.

The CDR3 is CASSQEPDPSGSDEQFF. DNA of the CDR3: TGCGCCAGCAGCCAGGAGCCTGATCCTAGTGGGTCAGATGAGCAGTTCTTC. The chain couples TRBV4-1 to TRBJ2-1; D gene unclear. V lost 3 bases to trimming and J lost 8 bases, with 23 bases between them. Per germline, CDR1 MGHRA and CDR2 YSYEKL. The CDR3 consists of 17 residues.

This chain uses TRBV5-1 with TRBJ1-6; a weak D match, TRBD1 (6 bases). The CDR3 contains 15 residues. CDR1 is SGHRS and CDR2 is YFSETQ in the germline V gene. The V end lost 4 bases, the J end lost 9 bases, and 17 bases lay between the germline ends. Written as DNA, the CDR3 is TGCGCCAGCAGCCCATCCCCGGGACACGCTTCACCCCTCCACTTT. Translation: CASSPSPGHASPLHF.

This clone turned up a few times. This sequence joins TRBV19 and TRBJ1-4; tentatively, D is TRBD1 (6 bases). CDR3 length equals 14 residues. Germline CDR1 LNHDA, CDR2 SQIVND (reference sequence). The germline V and J ends were trimmed by 6 bases and 7 bases, with 15 bases remaining between them. This CDR3 is CASRTGRGGEKLFF. The CDR3 DNA reads TGTGCCAGTAGAACTGGCAGGGGCGGTGAAAAACTGTTTTTT.

J is TRBJ1-6 and V is TRBV5-1; 8 bases line up with TRBD1. Trimming took 2 bases from V and 6 from J; bases not matched to a gene: 7. The CDR3 loop spans 16 amino acids. Germline V gene sequence: CDR1 SGHRS, CDR2 YFSETQ. The CDR3, as DNA: TGCGCCAGCAGCTTCAGGGGGCAGGAAACTAATTCACCCCTCCACTTT. Amino acids: CASSFRGQETNSPLHF. The full variable domain, its missing parts supplied by reference TRBV5-1 and TRBJ1-6, is KAGVTQTPRYLIKTRGQQVTLSCSPISGHRSVSWYQQTPGQGLQFLFEYFSETQRNKGNFPGRFSGRQFSNSRSEMNVSTLELGDSALYLCASSFRGQETNSPLHFGNGTRLTVT.